Below, 26 T cell receptor beta chains from the same sample are listed, as sequenced in a study of cytomegalovirus exposure and HLA in healthy donors. Assay: immunoSEQ multiplex PCR; the TCRdb copy retains only in-frame clones and omits some. The sample lists some 350,000 clones, approximately 90% seen once, with 0.95% to 1.5% in the top ten. The sample comprised PBMCs. The origin of the receptors is a young woman in good health and CMV-seropositive.

The chain links TRBV4-3 to TRBJ2-7; D remains ambiguous. The ends were cut back, 0 bases at V and 4 bases at J, with 10 bases in the middle. This CDR3 contains 14 residues. Germline CDR1 LGHNA, CDR2 YSLEER. As DNA, the CDR3 is TGCGCCAGCAGCCAAGATAGTCTTGGGTACGAGCAGTACTTC. This codes for CASSQDSLGYEQYF.

The chain combines TRBV5-8 with TRBJ2-3, with 13 nucleotides matching TRBD2. From germline, CDR1 is SGHTS and CDR2 YDEGEE. CDR3 length: 16 residues. V lost 3 bases and J lost 2; bases outside the gene matches: 3. CDR3 amino acids: CASSSGTSGNTDTQYF. The CDR3 DNA reads TGTGCCAGCAGCTCGGGGACTAGCGGGAACACAGATACGCAGTATTTT.

The V and J genes are TRBV28 and TRBJ2-3; 10 bases line up with TRBD1. In germline, CDR1 is MDHEN, CDR2 SYDVKM. Trimming removed 3 bases from V and 7 bases from J; junction bases left unmatched: 10. CDR3 length: 16 amino acids. The CDR3 reads CASSLPDRGPLNTQYF. The CDR3 DNA sequence: TGTGCCAGCAGTTTGCCCGACAGGGGGCCTCTAAATACGCAGTATTTT.

V gene TRBV10-3 combines with J gene TRBJ1-1; the D gene is possibly TRBD1 (5 bases). V shed 6 bases and J shed 5 bases, with 16 bases lying between them. Germline-derived CDR1 and CDR2 are ENHRY and SYGVKD. The CDR3 loop spans 14 amino acids. CDR3 nucleotide sequence: TGTGCCATCAGACTCAGGGATTGGGGAACTGAAGCTTTCTTT. Its protein is CAIRLRDWGTEAFF.

J is TRBJ1-6 and V is TRBV14; D gene uncertain. V gave up 1 base and J gave up 8 bases, with 6 bases separating them. The CDR3 sequence is 13 residues long. CDR1 and CDR2 from the germline V gene are SGHDN and FVKESK. The CDR3 sequence is CASSQGQYSPLHF. The CDR3 nucleotides are TGTGCCAGCAGCCAAGGGCAGTATTCACCCCTCCACTTT.

This chain connects TRBV4-1 to TRBJ2-7; TRBD2 matches 11 bases. Germline values: CDR1 MGHRA, CDR2 YSYEKL. Trimming cost V 4 bases and J 6 bases; bases outside gene matches: 8. This CDR3 comprises 15 residues. The CDR3 reads CASSLSLAGGREQYF. The CDR3 DNA is TGCGCCAGCAGCCTTAGCCTAGCGGGAGGTCGCGAGCAGTACTTC.

The CDR3 DNA is TGTGCCAGCAGCACGGGACAGGGCGGCACCGGGGAGCTGTTTTTT. Its translation is CASSTGQGGTGELFF. The J gene is TRBJ2-2, the V gene TRBV9; TRBD1 matches at 9 bases. The germline gives CDR1 SGDLS, CDR2 YYNGEE. The ends lost 4 bases at V and 4 bases at J; junction bases unmatched: 5. This CDR3 is built from 15 residues.

V usage is TRBV25-1 and J usage is TRBJ2-1, with 8 positions matching TRBD2. Germline V gene data show CDR1 as MGHDK and CDR2 as SYGVNS. The CDR3 has 15 residues. Trimming at V came to 3 bases and at J to 5 bases, leaving 6 bases not matched to a gene. CDR3 sequence (DNA): TGTGCCAGCAGTGACGGACACGGGGGGGACAATGAGCAGTTCTTC. This encodes CASSDGHGGDNEQFF.

The chain employs TRBV6-1 and TRBJ2-1; a weak D match, TRBD2 (7 bases). The germline CDR1 and CDR2 sequences are MNHNS and SASEGT. The CDR3 is 18 residues long. V lost 4 bases and J lost 1, with 20 bases in between. CDR3 amino acids: CASSVAMGAGVSYNEQFF. As DNA, the CDR3 is TGTGCCAGCAGTGTAGCAATGGGGGCGGGGGTATCCTACAATGAGCAGTTCTTC.

The rearrangement uses TRBV5-4 and TRBJ1-2; no clear D. The CDR3 loop spans 13 amino acids. V lost 0 bases and J lost 8, with 11 bases in between. Germline lookup yields CDR1 SGHNT and CDR2 YYREEE (reference sequence). The CDR3, as DNA: TGTGCCAGCAGCTTGGAACGGCCCGGGGGCTACACCTTC. Protein product: CASSLERPGGYTF.

V usage is TRBV5-4 and J usage is TRBJ2-2; 11 positions agree with TRBD2. J lost 4 bases, V lost 4 bases, and 6 bases had no gene match. The CDR3 contains 16 residues. CDR1 and CDR2 (germline): SGHNT, YYREEE (reference sequence). In nucleotides, the CDR3 is TGTGCCAGCAGCCCAAGACTAGCGGGAACCACCGGGGAGCTGTTTTTT. Protein product: CASSPRLAGTTGELFF.

The chain uses TRBV5-1 and TRBJ2-1; possibly TRBD2 for D (5 bases). The V end lost 4 bases, the J end lost 9 bases, and 14 bases lay between the germline ends. This CDR3 comprises 13 residues. Germline V gene data show CDR1 as SGHRS and CDR2 as YFSETQ. The CDR3 is CASSPEPRGEQFF. For the CDR3, the DNA is TGCGCCAGCAGCCCCGAACCCCGGGGTGAGCAGTTCTTC.

CDR3 DNA: TGTGCCAGTAGTATGGGGACAGGGGGACCCGCTCAAGAGACCCAGTACTTC. Protein product: CASSMGTGGPAQETQYF. The chain is built from TRBV19 and TRBJ2-5, with 11 bases fitting TRBD1. The J segment lost 2 bases and the V segment lost 3 bases, leaving 8 bases of the junction unmatched. Germline CDR1 reads LNHDA; CDR2 reads SQIVND (reference sequence). There are 17 residues in the CDR3.

The chain uses TRBV6-5 and TRBJ2-1, with 11 nucleotides matching TRBD1. The germline V gene encodes CDR1 MNHEY and CDR2 SVGAGI. The V and J ends lost 4 bases and 4 bases, in that order; junction bases with no gene match: 6. The CDR3 is made up of 16 amino acids. As DNA, the CDR3 is TGTGCCAGCAGTTCCCCACGGGACAGGGGGTACAATGAGCAGTTCTTC. This encodes CASSSPRDRGYNEQFF.

The V gene is TRBV9, the J gene TRBJ2-5, with D possibly called TRBD1 or TRBD2 (5 bases each). The CDR3 is made up of 13 amino acids. V lost 4 bases, J lost 9 bases, and 16 bases lay in between. CDR1 is SGDLS, CDR2 YYNGEE, per germline. CDR3 region: CASSPPGTTAQYF. The CDR3 DNA follows: TGTGCCAGCAGCCCCCCGGGGACGACGGCCCAGTACTTC.

This clone was observed once. The genes are TRBV7-3 and TRBJ2-2, with 9 bases identical to TRBD2. Germline V CDR1 and CDR2: SGHTA, FQGTGA. The junction had 5 bases not matched to a gene; V was cut back by 2 bases and J by 7 bases. The CDR3 is 15 amino acids. In nucleotides, the CDR3 is TGTGCCAGCAGCTTAGGACTAGCGCAAAACGGGGAGCTGTTTTTT. Protein product: CASSLGLAQNGELFF.

The V gene is TRBV4-2, the J gene TRBJ2-7; 7 bases are shared with TRBD1. Trimming took 1 base from V and 1 from J; bases not matched to a gene: 4. There are 15 residues in the CDR3. Germline values: CDR1 LGHNA, CDR2 YNFKEQ. The CDR3 protein is CASSQGTGISYEQYF. CDR3 nucleotides: TGTGCCAGCAGCCAAGGGACAGGAATTTCCTACGAGCAGTACTTC.

The chain carries TRBV6-1 and TRBJ2-7; D gene ambiguous. Per the germline V gene, CDR1 is MNHNS and CDR2 is SASEGT. V shed 2 bases and J shed 2 bases, with 13 bases lying between them. The length of the CDR3 is 15 residues. This chain's CDR3 is CASSERWGLTYEQYF. In nucleotides, the CDR3 is TGTGCCAGCAGTGAAAGGTGGGGTTTAACCTACGAGCAGTACTTC.

This chain uses TRBV7-2 with TRBJ1-6; TRBD1 matches at 11 bases. The CDR3 spans 12 residues. With 3 bases clipped from V and 14 bases from J, the junction kept 0 bases outside the gene matches. Germline values: CDR1 SGHTA, CDR2 FQGNSA. CDR3 sequence reads: CASSLGQGALHF. Here the CDR3 DNA reads TGTGCCAGCAGCTTGGGACAGGGGGCCCTCCACTTT.

With regard to this clone: Other DNA sequences in this sample translate to the same CDR3. This chain joins TRBV11-2 and TRBJ1-5; TRBD1 is a possible D gene (6 bases). CDR1 and CDR2 from the germline V gene are SGHAT and FQNNGV. Deletions cut 1 base from V and 2 bases from J, with 9 bases between. The CDR3 spans 15 residues. The CDR3 loop is CASSLGAGGNQPQHF. CDR3 DNA sequence: TGTGCCAGCAGCTTAGGGGCAGGGGGCAATCAGCCCCAGCATTTT.

The chain links TRBV6-5 to TRBJ1-2; no reliable D call. The CDR3 spans 13 residues. V lost 0 bases and J lost 6, with 8 bases in between. The germline V gene encodes CDR1 MNHEY and CDR2 SVGAGI. The CDR3 region is CASSYSEGNGYTF. CDR3 nucleotides: TGTGCCAGCAGTTACTCTGAGGGAAATGGCTACACCTTC.

V is TRBV28 and J is TRBJ2-7; D is possibly TRBD2 (6 bases). Germline CDR1 and CDR2: MDHEN and SYDVKM. V dropped 8 bases and J dropped 2 bases, with 16 bases sitting between them. The CDR3 contains 14 residues. The CDR3 loop is CASSWGGSPYEQYF. DNA of the CDR3: TGTGCCAGCTCCTGGGGAGGCAGCCCCTACGAGCAGTACTTC.

The chain joins TRBV18 to TRBJ2-5; D is uncertain. The CDR3 consists of 13 residues. V lost 2 bases and J 3 bases, leaving 7 bases between the germline ends. In germline, CDR1 is KGHSH, CDR2 LQKENI. CDR3 coding DNA: TGTGCCAGCTCACCAGGGAATGAAGAGACCCAGTACTTC. As protein: CASSPGNEETQYF. The entire variable domain, with the rest obtained from reference TRBV18 and TRBJ2-5, is as follows: NAGVMQNPRHLVRRRGQEARLRCSPMKGHSHVYWYRQLPEEGLKFMVYLQKENIIDESGMPKERFSAEFPKEGPSILRIQQVVRGDSAAYFCASSPGNEETQYFGPGTRLLVL.

The rearrangement links TRBV4-1 to TRBJ2-7; a weak D match, TRBD2 (5 bases). V lost 1 base and J lost 3, with 16 bases in between. The CDR3 is 16 amino acids. From germline, CDR1 is MGHRA and CDR2 YSYEKL. CDR3 bases: TGCGCCAGCAGCCAAGCCGCGCTAGCTAACCTCTACGAGCAGTACTTC. Translation gives CASSQAALANLYEQYF.

The chain is built from TRBV9 and TRBJ2-2, with 8 nucleotides matching TRBD2. The CDR3 contains 15 residues. CDR1 and CDR2 (germline): SGDLS, YYNGEE. The ends lost 1 base at V and 4 bases at J; junction bases unmatched: 3. DNA for the CDR3: TGTGCCAGCAGCGTAAACCGGGAGGGCACCGGGGAGCTGTTTTTT. It yields the protein CASSVNREGTGELFF.

This clone showed up just a few times. The V gene is TRBV9, the J gene TRBJ2-1, with 7 bases matching TRBD1. The V segment lost 0 bases and the J segment 6 bases; nucleotides outside the gene matches: 3. The CDR3 covers 14 residues. CDR1 and CDR2 (germline): SGDLS, YYNGEE. This chain's CDR3 is CASSVVSGGNEQFF. CDR3 DNA: TGTGCCAGCAGCGTAGTTTCAGGGGGCAATGAGCAGTTCTTC.